These 14 T cell receptor beta chains were sequenced from one sample in a study of CD8 T cells in ankylosing spondylitis. TCRdb ran MiXCR on the 5' RACE reads and lists one entry per CDR3 protein. The sample includes under 400,000 distinct CDR3 sequences, under 14% of them seen just once. The sequencing input was blood, either unsorted or a sorted T cell fraction (not recorded which). Every receptor here comes from a female donor with ankylosing spondylitis or in good health (not recorded which).

Here the CDR3 DNA reads TGTGCCTGGAGTGTGGGTCAGGTCAAAAACATTCAGTACTTC. This sequence encodes CAWSVGQVKNIQYF. The V call is TRBV30, the J call TRBJ2-4; no reliable D call. The CDR3 is 14 residues long. The germline gives CDR1 GTSNPN, CDR2 SVGIG (reference sequence). Trimming took 0 bases from V and 3 from J, leaving 9 bases between them.

This clonotype was recorded a few times. The chain couples TRBV5-6 to TRBJ1-2; D possibly corresponds to TRBD1 (5 bases). Germline values: CDR1 SGHDT, CDR2 YYEEEE. The V end was cut by 2 bases, the J end by 3 bases, with 14 bases between. The CDR3 has 15 amino acids. CDR3 coding DNA: TGTGCCAGCAGCTTATCACGCAGGGCGGACTATGGCTACACCTTC. Its translation is CASSLSRRADYGYTF.

This clonotype showed up many times. The chain has TRBV20-1 and TRBJ2-1; D is undetermined. Per the germline V gene, CDR1 is DFQATT and CDR2 is SNEGSKA (reference sequence). The CDR3 runs 13 residues. V lost 3 bases and J 7 bases, leaving 13 bases between the germline ends. CDR3 in amino acids: CSASVRRWNEQFF. In DNA form, the CDR3 reads TGCAGTGCTAGTGTTCGTAGGTGGAATGAGCAGTTCTTC.

The chain joins TRBV11-1 to TRBJ2-2, with D maybe TRBD2 (5 bases). The CDR3 has 17 amino acids. Per germline, CDR1 SGHAT and CDR2 FQDESV (reference sequence). Trimming took 3 bases from V and 0 from J, leaving 14 bases between them. The CDR3 spells CASSFRWRSPNTGELFF. CDR3 bases: TGTGCCAGCAGCTTTAGGTGGAGGTCCCCGAACACCGGGGAGCTGTTTTTT.

This clonotype came up many times. J is TRBJ2-1 and V is TRBV5-1, with D uncertain. The CDR3 extends over 14 amino acids. Trimming removed 0 bases from V and 5 bases from J, with 9 bases in between. CDR1 and CDR2 (germline): SGHRS, YFSETQ. The CDR3 region is CASSLGLDHNEQFF. CDR3 coding DNA: TGCGCCAGCAGCTTGGGGCTGGACCACAATGAGCAGTTCTTC.

The V call is TRBV15, the J call TRBJ2-7, with a tentative D call TRBD2 (5 bases). CDR3 length equals 14 residues. CDR1 and CDR2 (germline): LNHNV, YYDKDF (reference sequence). V dropped 1 base and J dropped 0 bases, with 7 bases sitting between them. The CDR3 loop reads CATSRAGSSYEQYF. The CDR3 bases are TGTGCCACCAGCAGAGCTGGGAGCTCCTACGAGCAGTACTTC.

This clonotype appeared many times. The chain carries TRBV5-1 and TRBJ2-1, with a tentative D call TRBD2 (6 bases). Germline V gene lookup returns CDR1 SGHRS and CDR2 YFSETQ. V dropped 2 bases and J dropped 1 base, with 13 bases sitting between them. This CDR3 spans 16 amino acids. The CDR3 sequence is CASSFMAGPSYNEQFF. The CDR3 bases are TGCGCCAGCAGCTTCATGGCGGGACCATCCTACAATGAGCAGTTCTTC.

This clonotype came up many times. The rearrangement joins TRBV5-1 to TRBJ2-5; D is unclear. The CDR3 spans 13 residues. Germline V gene lookup returns CDR1 SGHRS and CDR2 YFSETQ. Trimming took 1 base from V and 5 from J, leaving 9 bases between them. CDR3 DNA sequence: TGCGCCAGCAGCTTGACTTTAGGGGAGACCCAGTACTTC. This sequence encodes CASSLTLGETQYF. Full variable domain (remainder filled in from reference TRBV5-1 and TRBJ2-5): KAGVTQTPRYLIKTRGQQVTLSCSPISGHRSVSWYQQTPGQGLQFLFEYFSETQRNKGNFPGRFSGRQFSNSRSEMNVSTLELGDSALYLCASSLTLGETQYFGPGTRLLVL.

This clonotype was recorded a few times. The genes are TRBV10-3 and TRBJ2-1; perhaps TRBD2 as D (6 bases). The CDR3 runs 13 residues. Between the trimmed V and J ends, which lost 6 bases and 9 bases, there was a span of 15 bases. Germline CDR1 ENHRY, CDR2 SYGVKD. CDR3 in amino acids: CAISPPDGGEQFF. In DNA, the CDR3 is TGTGCCATCAGCCCCCCTGACGGGGGTGAGCAGTTCTTC.

This clonotype showed up just a few times. CDR3 residues: CASSLMGDTGELFF. The CDR3 nucleotides are TGCGCCAGCAGCTTGATGGGAGACACCGGGGAGCTGTTTTTT. The chain has TRBV5-1 and TRBJ2-2; the D gene is possibly TRBD2 (5 bases). The length of the CDR3 is 14 residues. The germline V gene has CDR1 SGHRS and CDR2 YFSETQ. The V gene lost 1 base and the J gene lost 3 bases, with 7 bases spanning the gap. Variable domain in full (rest from reference TRBV5-1 and TRBJ2-2): KAGVTQTPRYLIKTRGQQVTLSCSPISGHRSVSWYQQTPGQGLQFLFEYFSETQRNKGNFPGRFSGRQFSNSRSEMNVSTLELGDSALYLCASSLMGDTGELFFGEGSRLTVL.

This clonotype was counted a few times. This rearrangement joins TRBV25-1 to TRBJ2-1; D remains unclear. In germline, CDR1 is MGHDK, CDR2 SYGVNS. Trimming took off 2 bases at V and 3 bases at J, with 11 bases between the two ends. The CDR3 length is 15 residues. The DNA for the CDR3 is TGTGCCAGCAGTGAAGGTGGATTCTTCTACAATGAGCAGTTCTTC. Amino acids: CASSEGGFFYNEQFF.

This clonotype was recorded many times. The chain has TRBV20-1 and TRBJ2-5; D remains ambiguous. There are 13 residues in the CDR3. The germline gives CDR1 DFQATT, CDR2 SNEGSKA (reference sequence). Trimming removed 2 bases at V and 2 bases at J, with 9 bases between. The CDR3 DNA reads TGCAGTGCTAGATGGTGGGGACAAGAGACCCAGTACTTC. This translates into CSARWWGQETQYF.

This clonotype was picked up a small number of times. V and J are TRBV5-8 and TRBJ1-5; the D gene is possibly TRBD1 (5 bases). V dropped 1 base and J dropped 7 bases, with 15 bases sitting between them. This CDR3 comprises 15 residues. In germline, CDR1 is SGHTS, CDR2 YDEGEE. Here the CDR3 reads CASSLSGREYQPQHF. The DNA for the CDR3 is TGTGCCAGCAGCTTGAGTGGCAGGGAGTACCAGCCCCAGCATTTT.

This clonotype was seen at least ten times. V and J are TRBV5-1 and TRBJ2-7, with 13 positions matching TRBD2. After removal of 5 bases from V and 5 bases from J, the junction contained 7 bases not matched to a gene. Per germline, CDR1 SGHRS and CDR2 YFSETQ. There are 15 residues in the CDR3. The CDR3 loop reads CASRPGLAGVDEQYF. As DNA, the CDR3 is TGCGCCAGCAGACCAGGACTAGCGGGGGTCGACGAGCAGTACTTC.